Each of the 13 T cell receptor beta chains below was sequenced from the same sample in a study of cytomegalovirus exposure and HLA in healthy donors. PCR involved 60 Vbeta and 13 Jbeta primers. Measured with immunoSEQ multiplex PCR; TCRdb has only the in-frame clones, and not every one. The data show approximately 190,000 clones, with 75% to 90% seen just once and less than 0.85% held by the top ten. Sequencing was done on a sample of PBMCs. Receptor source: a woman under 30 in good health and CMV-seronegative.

CDR3 coding DNA: TGTGCCAGCAGTCCTACTCCCGCCCTTCACACTGAAGCTTTCTTT. Translated: CASSPTPALHTEAFF. The chain recombines TRBV6-6 with TRBJ1-1; D remains ambiguous. The CDR3 consists of 15 residues. Trimming left V 5 bases short and J 3 bases short, with 16 bases between. The germline V gene has CDR1 MNHNY and CDR2 SVGAGI (reference sequence).

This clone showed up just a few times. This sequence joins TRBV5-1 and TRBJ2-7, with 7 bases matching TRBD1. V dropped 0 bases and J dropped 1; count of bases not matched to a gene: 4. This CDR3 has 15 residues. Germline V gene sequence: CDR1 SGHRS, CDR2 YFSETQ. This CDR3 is CASSLGQGESYEQYF. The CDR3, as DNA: TGCGCCAGCAGCTTGGGTCAGGGGGAGTCCTACGAGCAGTACTTC.

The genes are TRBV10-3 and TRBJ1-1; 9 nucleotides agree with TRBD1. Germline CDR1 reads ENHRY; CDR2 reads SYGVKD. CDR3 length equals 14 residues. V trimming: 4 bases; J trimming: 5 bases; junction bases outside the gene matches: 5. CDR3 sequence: CAISAGTGWTEAFF. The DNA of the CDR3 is TGTGCCATCAGTGCAGGGACAGGGTGGACTGAAGCTTTCTTT.

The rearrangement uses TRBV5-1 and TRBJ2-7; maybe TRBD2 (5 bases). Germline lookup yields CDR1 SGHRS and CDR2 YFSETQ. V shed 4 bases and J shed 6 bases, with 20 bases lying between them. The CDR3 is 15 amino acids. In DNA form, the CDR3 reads TGCGCCAGCAGCCCCATCTCGCGGGCTGAAACCGAGCAGTACTTC. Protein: CASSPISRAETEQYF.

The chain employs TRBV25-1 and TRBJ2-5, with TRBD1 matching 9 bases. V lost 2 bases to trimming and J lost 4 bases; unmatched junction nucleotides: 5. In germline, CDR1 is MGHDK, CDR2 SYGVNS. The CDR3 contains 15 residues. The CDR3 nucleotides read TGTGCCAGCAGTGAAAACAGGGGGCGCGGAGAGACCCAGTACTTC. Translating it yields CASSENRGRGETQYF.

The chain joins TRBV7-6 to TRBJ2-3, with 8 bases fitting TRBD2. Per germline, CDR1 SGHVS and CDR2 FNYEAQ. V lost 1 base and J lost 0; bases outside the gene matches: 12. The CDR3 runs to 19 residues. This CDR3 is CASSLVVAGGPTSTDTQYF. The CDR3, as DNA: TGTGCCAGCAGCTTAGTAGTGGCGGGGGGCCCAACTAGCACAGATACGCAGTATTTT.

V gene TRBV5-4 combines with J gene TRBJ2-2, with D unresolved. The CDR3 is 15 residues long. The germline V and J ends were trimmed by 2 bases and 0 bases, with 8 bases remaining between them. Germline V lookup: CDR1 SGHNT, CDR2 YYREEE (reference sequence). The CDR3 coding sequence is TGTGCCAGCAGCTTACAGTCAGCGAACACCGGGGAGCTGTTTTTT. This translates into CASSLQSANTGELFF.

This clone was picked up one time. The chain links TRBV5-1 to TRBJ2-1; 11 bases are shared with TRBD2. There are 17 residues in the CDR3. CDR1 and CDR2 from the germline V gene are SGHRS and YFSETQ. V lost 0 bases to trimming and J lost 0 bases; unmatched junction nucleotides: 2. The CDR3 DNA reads TGCGCCAGCAGCTTGGGTAGCGGGAGGGTCTCCTACAATGAGCAGTTCTTC. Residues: CASSLGSGRVSYNEQFF.

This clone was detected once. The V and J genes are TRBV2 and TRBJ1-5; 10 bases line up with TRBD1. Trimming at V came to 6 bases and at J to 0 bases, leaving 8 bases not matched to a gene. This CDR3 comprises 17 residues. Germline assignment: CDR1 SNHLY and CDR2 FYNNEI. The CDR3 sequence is CASSPGQGIFSNQPQHF. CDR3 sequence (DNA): TGTGCCAGCAGCCCGGGACAGGGGATTTTTAGCAATCAGCCCCAGCATTTT.

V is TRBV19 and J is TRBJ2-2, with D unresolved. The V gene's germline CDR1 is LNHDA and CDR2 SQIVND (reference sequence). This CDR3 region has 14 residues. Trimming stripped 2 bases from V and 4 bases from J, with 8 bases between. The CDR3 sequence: CASSIFLFTGELFF. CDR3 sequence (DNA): TGTGCCAGTAGTATATTTTTATTCACCGGGGAGCTGTTTTTT.

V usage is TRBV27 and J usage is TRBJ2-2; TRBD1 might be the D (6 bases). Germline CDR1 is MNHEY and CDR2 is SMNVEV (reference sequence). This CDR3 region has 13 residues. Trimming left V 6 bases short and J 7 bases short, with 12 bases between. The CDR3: CASRPGVGGELFF. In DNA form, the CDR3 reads TGTGCCAGCAGACCAGGGGTGGGCGGGGAGCTGTTTTTT.

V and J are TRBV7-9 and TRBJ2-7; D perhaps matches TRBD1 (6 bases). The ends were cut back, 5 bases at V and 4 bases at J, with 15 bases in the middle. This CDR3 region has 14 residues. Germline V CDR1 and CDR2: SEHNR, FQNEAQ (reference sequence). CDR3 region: CASSAPGTIYEQYF. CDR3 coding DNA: TGTGCCAGCAGCGCCCCCGGGACAATTTACGAGCAGTACTTC.

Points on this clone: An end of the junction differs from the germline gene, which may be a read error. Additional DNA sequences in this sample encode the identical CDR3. CDR3 loop: CASSGGLAVMETQYF. CDR3 bases: TGCGCCAGCAGCGGGGGACTAGCGGTAATGGAGACTCAGTACTTC. This rearrangement joins TRBV5-1 to TRBJ2-5; 11 bases are a match to TRBD2. CDR1 SGHRS and CDR2 YFSETQ come from the germline V gene. The CDR3 spans 15 residues.